The rows below give T cell receptor beta chains drawn from one sample of a study of T-cell memory formation after mild COVID-19. A single record per CDR3 protein comes from TCRdb applying MiXCR to the 5' RACE reads. In the table there are 180,000 or so distinct CDR3 sequences, around a tenth of which are singletons. The sequenced material came from PBMCs or a T cell subset sorted from them (not recorded which). Receptor source: a man between 18 and 29 years old who had mild COVID-19 (a few samples of this study predate the infection). Cell type and time point are not known. The CDR3 runs from the conserved cysteine through the conserved F or W. The order of the fields is V gene, clone size, D gene, J gene, CDR3 DNA, CDR3 protein. A D gene is named only where the DNA matches it firmly. Size values are once, few and many counts, or a class for expanded clones, and some rows have none.

>TRBV30|few|.|TRBJ2-4
TGTGCCTGGAGCCAGGGTAAAAACATTCAGTACTTC
CAWSQGKNIQYF
>TRBV6-2/TRBV6-3|few|.|TRBJ1-5
TGTGCCAGCAGTTACACGCCGACCGACTTTCACGGTCAGCCCCAGCATTTT
CASSYTPTDFHGQPQHF
>TRBV5-1|.|.|TRBJ1-6
TGCGCCAGCAGCTTGGTAGGTGCAGGTAGCATTTCACCCCTCCACTTT
CASSLVGAGSISPLHF
>TRBV12-3/TRBV12-4|few|.|TRBJ1-6
TGTGCCAGCAGTTTAAGTTCGGGGCCCCTCCACTTT
CASSLSSGPLHF
>TRBV12-3/TRBV12-4|few|.|TRBJ1-6
TGTGCCAGCAGTTCTTTCGGGTTGAGCTCCTATAATTCACCCCTCCACTTT
CASSSFGLSSYNSPLHF
>TRBV4-1|many|.|TRBJ2-3
TGCGCCAGCAGCCACGGACGGGGGAACACAGATACGCAGTATTTT
CASSHGRGNTDTQYF
>TRBV7-2|few|.|TRBJ2-5
TGTGCCAGCAGCCAAGAGGGTAGGGAGAAAGAGACCCAGTACTTC
CASSQEGREKETQYF
>TRBV5-1|few|TRBD1|TRBJ1-1
TGCGCCAGCAGCGAACGGACAGGAGGGGACACTGAAGCTTTCTTT
CASSERTGGDTEAFF
>TRBV4-3|.|.|TRBJ1-1
TGCGCCAGCAGCCAAGGAGGTCGGAACACTGAAGCTTTCTTT
CASSQGGRNTEAFF
>TRBV10-2|.|.|TRBJ1-2
TGCGCCACAGGCAGCGGGGCCAACTATGGCTACACCTTC
CATGSGANYGYTF
>TRBV20-1|.|.|TRBJ1-1
TGCAGTGTAACGGGTCTGAACACTGAAGCTTTCTTT
CSVTGLNTEAFF
>TRBV20-1|few|.|TRBJ2-6
TGCAGTGCTAGAGTAAGGACTTCTGGGGCCAACGTCCTGACTTTC
CSARVRTSGANVLTF
>TRBV29-1|.|TRBD1|TRBJ1-3
TGCAGCGTTATAGACAGGGGGACTGGAAACACCATATATTTT
CSVIDRGTGNTIYF
>TRBV7-2|.|.|TRBJ2-4
TGTGCCAGCAGCCCCCAGGGGGGGAGAAACATTCAGTACTTC
CASSPQGGRNIQYF
>TRBV19|.|TRBD1|TRBJ2-2
TGTGCCAGTAGTACTGGGACAGCCGGGGAGCTGTTTTTT
CASSTGTAGELFF
>TRBV18|few|TRBD1|TRBJ1-5
TGTGCCAGCTCGTCCGGGACAGTAAATCAGCCCCAGCATTTT
CASSSGTVNQPQHF
>TRBV5-1|many|.|TRBJ2-5
TGTGCCAGCAGCCTAGCAGGGGAGACCCAGTACTTC
CASSLAGETQYF
>TRBV20-1|.|.|TRBJ1-2
TGCAGTGCTTACAGGGCTAACTATGGCTACACCTTC
CSAYRANYGYTF
>TRBV7-2|few|.|TRBJ2-2
TGTGCCAGCAGCTTAGCGCGAGGGGGGGAGCTGTTTTTT
CASSLARGGELFF
>TRBV3-1|many|.|TRBJ2-3
TGTGCCAGCAGCCGGACGGGGCCAGATACGCAGTATTTT
CASSRTGPDTQYF
>TRBV9|few|.|TRBJ2-2
TGTGCCAGCAGCTCCCGAGCGGGACAGAACACCGGGGAGCTGTTTTTT
CASSSRAGQNTGELFF
>TRBV7-2|.|.|TRBJ1-2
TGTGCCAGCAGCTCCCCGGGAAACTATGGCTACACCTTC
CASSSPGNYGYTF
>TRBV4-1|many|.|TRBJ1-4
TGCGCCAGCAGCCAACCCCGCAGGGGAGCTAATGAAAAACTGTTTTTT
CASSQPRRGANEKLFF
>TRBV10-3|.|TRBD1|TRBJ2-5
TGTGCCATCAGCCCGGGACAGGAAGAGACCCAGTACTTC
CAISPGQEETQYF
>TRBV12-3/TRBV12-4|.|.|TRBJ2-7
TGTGCCAGCAGTCAAGTGCTGGACTACGAGCAGTACTTC
CASSQVLDYEQYF
>TRBV7-9|few|.|TRBJ1-4
TGTGCCAGCAGCTTAGAAAACAGGGCCGGACTGTTTTTT
CASSLENRAGLFF
>TRBV7-3|.|TRBD1|TRBJ1-5
TGTGCCAGCAGCCCCAAGGCAGGGGGATTGGGTCAGCCCCAGCATTTT
CASSPKAGGLGQPQHF
>TRBV12-3/TRBV12-4|.|.|TRBJ1-1
TGTGCCAGCAGTTGGGGGGGGCAGCTGAACACTGAAGCTTTCTTT
CASSWGGQLNTEAFF
>TRBV11-2|many|.|TRBJ1-5
TGTGCCAGCAGCTTAGTCTCTGGCAATCAGCCCCAGCATTTT
CASSLVSGNQPQHF
>TRBV9|few|.|TRBJ2-7
TGTGCCAGCAGCGTAGATCCTCTCTACTACGAGCAGTACTTC
CASSVDPLYYEQYF
>TRBV20-1|few|.|TRBJ1-5
TGCAGTGCTAGATATGGGGCCCAGCCCCAGCATTTT
CSARYGAQPQHF